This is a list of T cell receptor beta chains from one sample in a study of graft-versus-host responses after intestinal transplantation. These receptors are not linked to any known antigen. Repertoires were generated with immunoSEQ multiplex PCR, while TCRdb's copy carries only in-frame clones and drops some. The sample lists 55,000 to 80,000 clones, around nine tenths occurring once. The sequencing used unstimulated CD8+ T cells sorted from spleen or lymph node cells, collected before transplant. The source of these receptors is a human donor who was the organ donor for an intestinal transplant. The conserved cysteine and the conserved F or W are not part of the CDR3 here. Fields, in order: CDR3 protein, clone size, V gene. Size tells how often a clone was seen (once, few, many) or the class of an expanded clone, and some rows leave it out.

ASGQLSPTDTQY,medium-sized,TRBV6-6
ASSQVIGGYTEAF,.,TRBV14
ASSRQGSADTQY,.,TRBV4-1
SVADRGYGYT,.,TRBV29-1
ASSSGHPLMNTEAF,.,TRBV6-5
ASSLTGNEQF,.,TRBV5-6
ASSLMQGWIYGYT,.,TRBV11-2
ASSIGGVGPSNQPQH,.,TRBV19
ASSSLPGHSNEKLF,.,TRBV7-9
ASSLAGGTNQPQH,.,TRBV7-2
ASGQDFYEQY,.,TRBV5-1
ASSSGTGPLSDEQF,.,TRBV7-3
ASSNLLPIQENTEAF,.,TRBV27
ASSQGLAGAGELF,.,TRBV4-2
ASSEGHGYYEQY,.,TRBV25-1
ASSPLDLWNEQF,.,TRBV28
ASSQETSGFSYEQY,.,TRBV4-3
ASSLGGSNQPQH,.,TRBV27
ASSIAGPNQPQH,.,TRBV19
ASSVAGEQF,.,TRBV9
ASRGLAGTGELF,.,TRBV13
ASSLGNSGRRRGTDTQY,.,TRBV5-4
ASSFSGYEQY,once,TRBV6-5
ASSLDGPGGFSQPQH,.,TRBV11-2
ASSLAGANQPQH,.,TRBV5-1
ASSDPRTGSSYEQY,.,TRBV6-4
ASSFRLADSYEQY,.,TRBV27
ASRPGGYTEAF,.,TRBV19
ASSPRSESYEQY,.,TRBV27
ASSLGQNYEQY,.,TRBV11-2
ATSLLGGGYGYT,.,TRBV15
ASSQDDSLGNTIY,.,TRBV4-3
ASSLQIYQETQY,.,TRBV28
ASSEYGESTEAF,.,TRBV25-1
ASVMNTEAF,.,TRBV28
ASSPPHRGRGYGYT,.,TRBV5-8
ASSLIGLAARDTQY,.,TRBV7-3
ASSEEGDRATNEKLF,.,TRBV2
ASSIGRTQGSPLH,.,TRBV19
ASRLGAVDEQY,once,TRBV28
ASSLGPGGYEQY,.,TRBV7-9
ASSPSGYYNEQF,.,TRBV6-5
ASSGLTGTPEAF,.,TRBV19
ASSQPGGDTQY,.,TRBV4-1
ASSFGEAIKAF,few,TRBV28
ASQPVAGYEQY,.,TRBV28
ASSEGLVASYEQY,.,TRBV5-4
ASSVGGGGTEAF,once,TRBV9
ASSQDRTAGEQF,.,TRBV4-3
ASSIQPGQSYEQY,.,TRBV7-3
ATSRDLIWRSSYNEQF,few,TRBV15
ASSWSPGSYEQY,.,TRBV27
ASSSPIRWETQY,.,TRBV28
ASSTRRSGRPFAEPQY,.,TRBV14